This TCR beta chain was retrieved from a study of Graves' ophthalmopathy and Graves' hyperthyroidism. Trimming removed 4 bases from V and 6 bases from J, with 12 bases in between. Germline values: CDR1 MNHEY, CDR2 SVGEGT. The CDR3 is 13 residues long. Hyperthyroidism patients, aged 18 to 65, were newly diagnosed, under 2 months' duration. Clinical symptoms, serum thyroxine, TRAb, thyroid ultrasound and orbital computed tomography determined diagnosis. RNA transcripts were the template, and TCR beta CDR3 regions were amplified from them. First-round RT-PCR with HTBI primers preceded a second-round multiplex PCR. TCRdb reprocessed the multiplex PCR reads with MiXCR, giving one entry per CDR3 protein. The sample records about 1.1 million distinct CDR3 sequences, 36% being singletons. Study-wide results and limits: Ophthalmopathy progression was predicted by the model at less than 71% sensitivity and less than 75% specificity.

Notes on this clonotype: Antigen: not known.

V gene TRBV6-2 or TRBV6-3 combines with J gene TRBJ1-1; maybe TRBD1 (6 bases). The source material was peripheral blood or thyroid tissue (not recorded which). The clonotype was recovered from an adult man with Graves' hyperthyroidism. The DNA for the CDR3 is TGTGCCAGCAGTTCCCACAGGGCAGCTGAAGCTTTCTTT. Translated, it gives CASSSHRAAEAFF.